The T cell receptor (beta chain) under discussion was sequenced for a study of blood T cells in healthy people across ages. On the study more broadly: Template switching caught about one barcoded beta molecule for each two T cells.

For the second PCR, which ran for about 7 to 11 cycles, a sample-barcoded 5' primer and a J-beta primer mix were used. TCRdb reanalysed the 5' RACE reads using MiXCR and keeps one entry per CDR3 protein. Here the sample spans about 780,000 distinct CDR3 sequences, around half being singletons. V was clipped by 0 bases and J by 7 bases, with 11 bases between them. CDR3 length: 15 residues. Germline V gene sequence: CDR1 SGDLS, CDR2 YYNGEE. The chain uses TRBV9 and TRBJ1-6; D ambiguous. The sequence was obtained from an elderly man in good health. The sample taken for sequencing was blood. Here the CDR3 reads CASSVDPGPNSPLHF. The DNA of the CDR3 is TGTGCCAGCAGCGTAGACCCAGGTCCGAATTCACCCCTCCACTTT.